This TCR beta chain emerged from a study of identical twins. Concerning this clonotype: Its antigen remains unidentified.

The CDR3 has 13 amino acids. Looked up from germline, CDR1 is SGHDN and CDR2 is FVKESK. V lost 6 bases and J lost 6; bases outside the gene matches: 8. MiXCR was run by TCRdb on the 5' RACE reads, yielding one entry per CDR3 protein. The data show roughly 490,000 distinct CDR3 sequences, approximately 14% seen once. Findings and limits, study-wide: For out-of-frame alpha sequences shared by twins, low generation probability was in excess.

This sample also appeared in a second study, on yellow fever vaccine responses in identical twins.

This chain connects TRBV14 to TRBJ2-7, with 7 bases lining up with TRBD1. This clonotype was sampled from a woman under 30 in good health. The specimen was CD4+ T cells sorted from blood. CDR3 DNA: TGTGCCAGCAGTACGACAGGGACCTCCGAGCAGTACTTC. Its protein product is CASSTTGTSEQYF.